The 29 T cell receptor beta chains below all came from one sample that was sequenced in a study of regulatory T cells in long-lasting Graves disease. Arm-PCR of CDR3 regions and iRepertoire HTBI primers were the basis on which TCR beta libraries were built. MiXCR was run by TCRdb on the multiplex PCR reads, yielding one entry per CDR3 protein. The profile covers hundreds of thousands of distinct CDR3 sequences, with under 20% appearing a single time and less than 45% taken by the ten largest. The time point here: newly diagnosed GD, antithyroid drugs for less than 3 months. The TCR library was made from RNA that had been extracted from PBMCs in TRIzol. Sample: peripheral blood mononuclear cells (PBMCs), taken at new diagnosis, from a patient treated with antithyroid drugs. These receptors were taken from a female donor with Graves disease.

This clonotype turned up a few times. The chain recombines TRBV29-1 with TRBJ1-2; D is perhaps TRBD1 (6 bases). Germline lookup yields CDR1 SQVTM and CDR2 ANQGSEA. The V and J ends lost 3 bases and 4 bases respectively, with 12 bases between them. The CDR3 sequence is 13 residues long. CDR3 sequence reads: CSVEVQGTYGYTF. The CDR3 coding sequence is TGCAGCGTTGAGGTACAGGGCACCTATGGCTACACCTTC. Together with reference TRBV29-1 and TRBJ1-2, the CDR3 gives the full variable domain: SAVISQKPSRDICQRGTSLTIQCQVDSQVTMMFWYRQQPGQSLTLIATANQGSEATYESGFVIDKFPISRPNLTFSTLTVSNMSPEDSSIYLCSVEVQGTYGYTFGSGTRLTVV.

A few counts support this clonotype. This rearrangement joins TRBV4-1 to TRBJ2-3; D unclear. V lost 0 bases and J lost 8, with 21 bases in between. This CDR3 is 17 amino acids long. The germline V gene encodes CDR1 MGHRA and CDR2 YSYEKL. The CDR3 region is CASSQDGLTGTKSTQYF. The CDR3 nucleotides read TGCGCCAGCAGCCAAGATGGGCTAACGGGCACTAAGAGTACGCAGTATTTT.

This clonotype occurred many times. V gene TRBV7-6 combines with J gene TRBJ2-1, with D tentatively TRBD2 (6 bases). This CDR3 contains 15 residues. CDR1 SGHVS and CDR2 FNYEAQ come from the germline V gene. Deletions cut 5 bases from V and 8 bases from J, with 19 bases between. The CDR3 reads CASSDEMKGGDEQFF. CDR3 in DNA: TGTGCCAGCAGCGACGAAATGAAGGGAGGAGATGAGCAGTTCTTC.

This clonotype has at least ten counts. The V call is TRBV5-1, the J call TRBJ2-1; maybe TRBD1 (6 bases). Germline V lookup: CDR1 SGHRS, CDR2 YFSETQ. V was pared by 1 base and J by 8 bases, with 16 bases between. The CDR3 is 15 amino acids. The CDR3 protein is CASSLSPGALDEQFF. The CDR3 DNA follows: TGCGCCAGCAGCTTGTCGCCAGGGGCGTTGGATGAGCAGTTCTTC.

This clonotype was counted at least ten times. This sequence joins TRBV5-1 and TRBJ2-1, with 9 bases identical to TRBD2. This CDR3 has 18 residues. With V trimmed by 5 bases and J by 7 bases, 19 bases remained unmatched. The germline V gene encodes CDR1 SGHRS and CDR2 YFSETQ. CDR3 region: CASRSSVSGTSPQNEQFF. DNA for the CDR3: TGCGCCAGCAGGTCATCCGTCTCAGGGACTAGCCCTCAGAATGAGCAGTTCTTC.

The chain links TRBV7-9 to TRBJ2-2; D assignment may be TRBD1 or TRBD2 (5 bases each). This CDR3 is built from 16 residues. CDR1 SEHNR and CDR2 FQNEAQ come from the germline V gene (reference sequence). V lost 5 bases and J 5 bases, leaving 18 bases between the germline ends. CDR3 DNA: TGTGCCAGCAGCGCTTGGGGCGGGCGAAGAACCGGGGAGCTGTTTTTT. Residues: CASSAWGGRRTGELFF.

With respect to this clonotype: At one end, the junction sequence differs from germline, possibly due to a read error. The V and J genes are TRBV20-1 and TRBJ2-1; D gene unclear. The CDR3 has 11 amino acids. The germline V gene encodes CDR1 DFQATT and CDR2 SNEGSKA (reference sequence). The CDR3 is CSLRVYNEQVF. The CDR3 DNA reads TGCAGTCTACGGGTTTACAATGAGCAGGTCTTC.

The chain links TRBV7-6 to TRBJ2-1; 14 positions agree with TRBD2. This CDR3 comprises 16 residues. Germline V gene sequence: CDR1 SGHVS, CDR2 FNYEAQ. V was pared by 5 bases and J by 5 bases, with 5 bases of the junction left unmatched. CDR3 amino acids: CASSMTSGRANNEQFF. Here the CDR3 DNA reads TGTGCCAGCAGCATGACTAGCGGGAGGGCAAACAATGAGCAGTTCTTC.

This clonotype has a handful of counts. The chain carries TRBV20-1 and TRBJ2-5; D is ambiguous. The germline V gene has CDR1 DFQATT and CDR2 SNEGSKA (reference sequence). V lost 0 bases to trimming and J lost 10 bases, with 12 bases between them. The CDR3 has 12 amino acids. The CDR3 DNA follows: TGCAGTGCTAGAGATGCGGCCGGGCTCCAGTACTTC. Amino acids: CSARDAAGLQYF.

This clonotype was detected many times. The chain recombines TRBV11-3 with TRBJ2-7; D possibly corresponds to TRBD1 (6 bases). Germline-derived CDR1 and CDR2 are SGHNT and YENEEA. Trimming removed 5 bases from V and 2 bases from J, with 16 bases in between. This CDR3 comprises 15 residues. The CDR3 protein is CASSADRVSTYEQYF. The CDR3 DNA reads TGTGCCAGCAGCGCGGACAGAGTATCTACCTACGAGCAGTACTTC.

The chain combines TRBV7-9 with TRBJ2-7; no firm D call. Germline V gene lookup returns CDR1 SEHNR and CDR2 FQNEAQ (reference sequence). Trimming removed 5 bases from V and 1 base from J, with 15 bases in between. CDR3 length equals 15 residues. For the CDR3, the DNA is TGTGCCAGCAGCGGCCGAGGAGTTTCTTCCTACGAGCAGTACTTC. It specifies CASSGRGVSSYEQYF.

This clonotype was picked up many times. The rearrangement links TRBV6-1 to TRBJ2-7; D is possibly TRBD2 (7 bases). Germline values: CDR1 MNHNS, CDR2 SASEGT. Between the trimmed V and J ends, which lost 8 bases and 6 bases, there was a span of 26 bases. This CDR3 spans 16 amino acids. The CDR3 sequence is CASGFRVGGGGREQYF. The CDR3 DNA sequence: TGTGCCAGCGGATTTAGAGTGGGCGGGGGCGGGCGCGAGCAGTACTTC.

This clonotype appeared many times. The chain joins TRBV28 to TRBJ2-1, with TRBD2 identical over 8 bases. Germline trimming cut 6 bases from V and 6 bases from J; bases unmatched to any gene: 22. There are 19 residues in the CDR3. Germline loops: CDR1 MDHEN, CDR2 SYDVKM. In nucleotides, the CDR3 is TGTGCCAGCAGCCCCGGCCTGAGAAGCGGGAGAAGGGTTCGCAATGAGCAGTTCTTC. Protein sequence: CASSPGLRSGRRVRNEQFF.

This clonotype was seen many times. The chain recombines TRBV15 with TRBJ2-7; D gene uncertain. The CDR3 sequence is 13 residues long. Trimming removed 7 bases from V and 0 bases from J, with 10 bases in between. Germline CDR1 and CDR2: LNHNV and YYDKDF (reference sequence). CDR3 sequence: CATNKGYSYEQYF. CDR3 bases: TGTGCCACCAATAAAGGCTACTCCTACGAGCAGTACTTC.

Note on this clonotype: Since no conserved phenylalanine or tryptophan closes the CDR3, a read error is the likely cause. The CDR3 region is CASSLEPGDEKLFY. CDR3 DNA sequence: TGTGCCAGCAGCTTGGAACCGGGGGATGAAAAACTGTTTTAT. This chain joins TRBV5-8 and TRBJ1-4; D might be TRBD1 (5 bases). The germline V gene has CDR1 SGHTS and CDR2 YDEGEE. V lost 0 bases and J lost 6, with 9 bases in between. The CDR3 is 14 amino acids.

This clonotype was seen repeatedly, ten times or more. V and J are TRBV4-2 and TRBJ1-1, with D perhaps TRBD1 (6 bases). V lost 4 bases and J 11 bases, leaving 17 bases between the germline ends. Germline values: CDR1 LGHNA, CDR2 YNFKEQ. The CDR3 is made up of 13 amino acids. The DNA of the CDR3 is TGTGCCAGCAGCCCCCGGCGGGGGGGCCGGGCTTTCTTT. Its protein is CASSPRRGGRAFF.

This clonotype has only one observation. This chain joins TRBV6-4 and TRBJ2-1; no clear D gene. This CDR3 is 14 amino acids long. The V end lost 4 bases, the J end lost 9 bases, and 16 bases lay between the germline ends. Germline CDR1 is MRHNA and CDR2 is SNTAGT. The CDR3 DNA is TGTGCCAGCAGTGTTCTGTACCACGTTCCTGAGCAGTTCTTC. Amino acid sequence: CASSVLYHVPEQFF.

The table lists this clonotype with many counts. The V gene is TRBV19, the J gene TRBJ2-2, with D possibly called TRBD1 or TRBD2 (5 bases each). The CDR3 runs to 15 residues. Per germline, CDR1 LNHDA and CDR2 SQIVND (reference sequence). V was pared by 7 bases and J by 4 bases, with 16 bases between. The CDR3 spells CASNPSRAGTGELFF. The DNA for the CDR3 is TGTGCCAGTAACCCTAGCAGGGCAGGCACCGGGGAGCTGTTTTTT.

This clonotype was counted at least ten times. The J gene is TRBJ1-6, the V gene TRBV5-6; possibly TRBD1 for D (6 bases). With 4 bases removed from V and 1 base from J, the gap between germline ends came to 15 bases. CDR1 and CDR2 (germline): SGHDT, YYEEEE. The length of the CDR3 is 17 residues. The CDR3 loop is CASSITGSGSYNSPLHF. The CDR3 DNA sequence: TGTGCCAGCAGCATTACAGGGTCTGGGTCCTATAATTCACCCCTCCACTTT.

In its sample, this clonotype was seen many times. The rearrangement links TRBV11-2 to TRBJ1-6, with 7 bases lining up with TRBD1. CDR3 length equals 14 residues. Germline V gene sequence: CDR1 SGHAT, CDR2 FQNNGV. V was pared by 3 bases and J by 10 bases, with 6 bases of the junction left unmatched. The CDR3 bases are TGTGCCAGCAGCTTTAGACAGGGAACATCACCCCTCCACTTT. This sequence encodes CASSFRQGTSPLHF.

The chain links TRBV7-2 to TRBJ1-6; TRBD1 aligns across 9 bases. J gave up 0 bases and V 6 bases, and 3 bases lay outside the gene matches. CDR3 length: 16 residues. Germline assignment: CDR1 SGHTA and CDR2 FQGNSA. The CDR3 DNA is TGTGCCAGCAGGCGGGACAGGGTCTCCTATAATTCACCCCTCCACTTT. Translation: CASRRDRVSYNSPLHF. Full variable domain (remainder filled in from reference TRBV7-2 and TRBJ1-6): GAGVSQSPSNKVTEKGKDVELRCDPISGHTALYWYRQSLGQGLEFLIYFQGNSAPDKSGLPSDRFSAERTGGSVSTLTIQRTQQEDSAVYLCASRRDRVSYNSPLHFGNGTRLTVT.

The rearrangement joins TRBV18 to TRBJ2-2, with TRBD2 matching over 12 bases. Germline CDR1 and CDR2: KGHSH and LQKENI. The J segment lost 0 bases and the V segment lost 3 bases, leaving 2 bases of the junction unmatched. The CDR3 is 17 residues long. The CDR3 sequence is CASSPGLAGTNTGELFF. Here the CDR3 DNA reads TGTGCCAGCTCACCGGGACTAGCGGGTACGAACACCGGGGAGCTGTTTTTT.

This clonotype was observed a single time. The rearrangement uses TRBV2 and TRBJ1-2; D remains ambiguous. V dropped 0 bases and J dropped 7 bases, with 9 bases sitting between them. The germline V gene has CDR1 SNHLY and CDR2 FYNNEI. CDR3 size: 13 residues. In DNA, the CDR3 is TGTGCCAGCAGTGAAGCGCTTAGCAGTGGCTACACCTTC. Protein: CASSEALSSGYTF.

This clonotype occurred many times. The chain recombines TRBV28 with TRBJ2-7, with D perhaps TRBD2 (6 bases). This CDR3 comprises 14 residues. Trimming shortened V by 2 bases and J by 3 bases, and 11 bases separated the two germline ends. Per the germline V gene, CDR1 is MDHEN and CDR2 is SYDVKM. CDR3 in amino acids: CASSLGGVSYEQYF. The CDR3, as DNA: TGTGCCAGCAGTTTAGGAGGGGTTAGCTACGAGCAGTACTTC.

This clonotype has at least ten counts. The V and J genes are TRBV13 and TRBJ2-7, with TRBD2 matching 12 bases. This CDR3 contains 16 residues. Losses at the gene ends were 5 bases for V and 0 bases for J; bases not matched to a gene: 5. The germline V gene encodes CDR1 PRHDT and CDR2 FYEKMQ (reference sequence). The DNA of the CDR3 is TGTGCCAGCAGCGTGGGACTAGCGGGCCCCTCCTACGAGCAGTACTTC. Protein product: CASSVGLAGPSYEQYF.

The table lists this clonotype with many counts. The CDR3 DNA reads TGCGCCAGCAGCCCAATTAGCGGGAGGGCCTACGAGCAGTACTTC. It yields the protein CASSPISGRAYEQYF. V is TRBV4-1 and J is TRBJ2-7; 11 nucleotides agree with TRBD2. J gave up 2 bases and V 4 bases, and 4 bases lay outside the gene matches. Germline CDR1 and CDR2: MGHRA and YSYEKL. The CDR3 has 15 amino acids.

This clonotype was found many times. The chain recombines TRBV24-1 with TRBJ1-1, with D possibly TRBD1 on 6 matching bases. Trimming took 5 bases from V and 1 from J, leaving 10 bases between them. Germline values: CDR1 KGHDR, CDR2 SFDVKD. The CDR3 totals 14 residues. In DNA form, the CDR3 reads TGTGCCACCAGTGCGGGGGGCTCGAACACTGAAGCTTTCTTT. This encodes CATSAGGSNTEAFF.

This clonotype was seen repeatedly, ten times or more. The CDR3 is CASSVTSGSSYEQYF. CDR3 nucleotide sequence: TGTGCCAGCAGTGTTACTAGCGGGAGCTCCTACGAGCAGTACTTC. V gene TRBV2 combines with J gene TRBJ2-7; TRBD2 aligns across 11 bases. This CDR3 spans 15 amino acids. V was pared by 4 bases and J by 0 bases, with 2 bases of the junction left unmatched. Germline assignment: CDR1 SNHLY and CDR2 FYNNEI.

This clonotype was observed at least ten times. The chain is built from TRBV15 and TRBJ2-1; D unclear. Germline loops: CDR1 LNHNV, CDR2 YYDKDF (reference sequence). This CDR3 is built from 12 residues. V was cut by 3 bases and J by 2 bases, with 2 bases left in between. The CDR3 DNA reads TGTGCCACCAGCAGGGCCTACAATGAGCAGTTCTTC. Amino acids: CATSRAYNEQFF.